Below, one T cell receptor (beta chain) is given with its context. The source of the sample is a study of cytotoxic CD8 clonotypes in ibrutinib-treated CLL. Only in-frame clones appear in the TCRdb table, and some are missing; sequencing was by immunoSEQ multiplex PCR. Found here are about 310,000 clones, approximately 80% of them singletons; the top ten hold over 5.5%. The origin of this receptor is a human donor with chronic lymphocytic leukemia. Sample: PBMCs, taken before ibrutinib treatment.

The CDR3 here is CASSPRVGTSGSNEQFF. The CDR3 DNA sequence: TGTGCCAGCAGCCCCCGGGTGGGGACTAGCGGGAGTAATGAGCAGTTCTTC. V usage is TRBV9 and J usage is TRBJ2-1, with 14 positions matching TRBD2. Germline CDR1 SGDLS, CDR2 YYNGEE. The CDR3 has 17 residues. J lost 7 bases, V lost 4 bases, and 10 bases had no gene match.